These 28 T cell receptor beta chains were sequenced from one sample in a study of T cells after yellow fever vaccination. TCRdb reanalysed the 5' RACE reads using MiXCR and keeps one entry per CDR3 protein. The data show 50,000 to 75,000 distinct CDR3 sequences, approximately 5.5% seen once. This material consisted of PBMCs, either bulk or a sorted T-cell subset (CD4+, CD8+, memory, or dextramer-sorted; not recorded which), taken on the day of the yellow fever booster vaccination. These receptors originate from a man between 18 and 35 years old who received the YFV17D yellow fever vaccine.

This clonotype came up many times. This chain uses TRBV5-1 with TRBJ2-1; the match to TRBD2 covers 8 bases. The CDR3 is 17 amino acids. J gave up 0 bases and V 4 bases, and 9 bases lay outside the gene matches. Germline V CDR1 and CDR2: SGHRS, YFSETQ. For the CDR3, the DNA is TGCGCCAGCAGCCCATTAACTGCGGGGGGCTCCTACAATGAGCAGTTCTTC. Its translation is CASSPLTAGGSYNEQFF.

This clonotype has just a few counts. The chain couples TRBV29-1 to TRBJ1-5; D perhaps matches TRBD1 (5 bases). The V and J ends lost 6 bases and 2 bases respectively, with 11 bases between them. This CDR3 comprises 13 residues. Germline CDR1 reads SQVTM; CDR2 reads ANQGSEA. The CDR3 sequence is CSVARERNQPQHF. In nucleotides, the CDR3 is TGCAGCGTGGCCAGGGAACGCAATCAGCCCCAGCATTTT.

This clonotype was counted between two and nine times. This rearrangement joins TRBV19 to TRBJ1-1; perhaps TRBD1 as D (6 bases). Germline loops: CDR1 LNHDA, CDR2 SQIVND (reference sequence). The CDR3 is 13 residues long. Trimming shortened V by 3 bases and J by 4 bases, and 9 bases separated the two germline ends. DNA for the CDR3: TGTGCCAGTAGTATGCTGGGGGCCACTGAAGCTTTCTTT. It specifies CASSMLGATEAFF.

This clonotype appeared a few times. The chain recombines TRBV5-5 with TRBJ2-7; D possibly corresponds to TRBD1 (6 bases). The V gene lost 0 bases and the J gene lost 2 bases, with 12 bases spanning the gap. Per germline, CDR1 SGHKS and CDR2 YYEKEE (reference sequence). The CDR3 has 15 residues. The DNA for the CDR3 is TGTGCCAGCAGCTTGGAATGGGCAGGGGCCTACGAGCAGTACGTC. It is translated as CASSLEWAGAYEQYV.

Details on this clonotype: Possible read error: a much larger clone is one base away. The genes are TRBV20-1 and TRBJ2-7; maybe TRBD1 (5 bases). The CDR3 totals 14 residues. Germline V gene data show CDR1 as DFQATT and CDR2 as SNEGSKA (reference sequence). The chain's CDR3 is CSAQEIGRGHEKYV. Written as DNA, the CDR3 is TGCAGTGCGCAAGAGATAGGTAGGGGCCACGAGAAGTACGTC.

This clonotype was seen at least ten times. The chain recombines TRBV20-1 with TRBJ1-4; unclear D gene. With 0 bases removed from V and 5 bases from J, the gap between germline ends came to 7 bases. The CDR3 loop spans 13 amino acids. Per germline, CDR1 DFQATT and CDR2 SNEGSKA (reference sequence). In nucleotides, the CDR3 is TGCAGTGCTAGAGATAGCGGGAATGAAAAACTGTTTTTT. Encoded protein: CSARDSGNEKLFF.

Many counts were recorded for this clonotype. The CDR3 loop is CASSLAGHVGDTQYF. The CDR3 DNA follows: TGTGCCAGCAGCTTAGCGGGACACGTGGGAGATACGCAGTATTTT. The chain joins TRBV7-8 to TRBJ2-3, with D perhaps matching TRBD1 (6 bases). Germline CDR1 is SGHVS and CDR2 is FQNEAQ. The CDR3 runs to 15 residues. Trimming pared 0 bases from V and 5 bases from J, leaving 12 bases between.

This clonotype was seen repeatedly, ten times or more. The CDR3, as DNA: TGTGCCACCAGCAGAGATAATTCCGAGCAGTACGTC. As protein: CATSRDNSEQYV. The V call is TRBV15, the J call TRBJ2-7; D is undetermined. The CDR3 spans 12 residues. Germline CDR1 and CDR2: LNHNV and YYDKDF (reference sequence). V lost 0 bases, J lost 6 bases, and 6 bases lay in between.

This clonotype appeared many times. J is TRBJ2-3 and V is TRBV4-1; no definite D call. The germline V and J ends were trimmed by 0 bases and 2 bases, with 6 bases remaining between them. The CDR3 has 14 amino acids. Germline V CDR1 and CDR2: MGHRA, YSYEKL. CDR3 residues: CASSQETVTDTQYF. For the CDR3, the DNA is TGCGCCAGCAGCCAAGAAACAGTCACAGATACGCAGTATTTT.

In DNA form, the CDR3 reads TGCGCCAGCAGCTTGTATGGTCCCCCCGGATTGAACACTGAAGCTTTCTTT. It codes for CASSLYGPPGLNTEAFF. This chain links TRBV5-1 with TRBJ1-1; D uncertain. CDR1 is SGHRS and CDR2 is YFSETQ in the germline V gene. The length of the CDR3 is 17 residues. The V and J ends lost 1 base and 0 bases respectively, with 16 bases between them.

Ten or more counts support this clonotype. Written as DNA, the CDR3 is TGTGCCAGCAGCCTTGGCCGAAGAGGCACCGGGGAGCTGTTTTTT. This codes for CASSLGRRGTGELFF. The chain employs TRBV7-8 and TRBJ2-2; D is unclear. This CDR3 contains 15 residues. Germline V gene lookup returns CDR1 SGHVS and CDR2 FQNEAQ. The V gene lost 5 bases and the J gene lost 4 bases, with 14 bases spanning the gap.

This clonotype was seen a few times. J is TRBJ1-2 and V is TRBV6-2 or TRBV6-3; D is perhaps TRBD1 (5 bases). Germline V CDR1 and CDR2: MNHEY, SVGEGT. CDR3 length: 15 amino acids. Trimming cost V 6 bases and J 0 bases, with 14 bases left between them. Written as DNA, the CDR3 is TGTGCCAGCAGGACGGGGGACGGAGCTAACTATGGCTACACCTTC. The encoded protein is CASRTGDGANYGYTF.

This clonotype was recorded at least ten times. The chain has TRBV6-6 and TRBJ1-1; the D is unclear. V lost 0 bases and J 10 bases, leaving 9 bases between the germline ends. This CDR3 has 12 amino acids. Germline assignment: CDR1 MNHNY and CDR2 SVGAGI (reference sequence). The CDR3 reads CASSYSGMRAFF. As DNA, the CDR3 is TGTGCCAGCAGTTACTCGGGGATGCGAGCTTTCTTT.

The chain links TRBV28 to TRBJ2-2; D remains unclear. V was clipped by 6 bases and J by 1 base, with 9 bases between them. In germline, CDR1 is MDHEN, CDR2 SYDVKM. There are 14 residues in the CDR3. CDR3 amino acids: CASSIRQNTGELFF. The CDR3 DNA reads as TGTGCCAGCAGCATCAGACAGAACACCGGGGAGCTGTTTTTT.

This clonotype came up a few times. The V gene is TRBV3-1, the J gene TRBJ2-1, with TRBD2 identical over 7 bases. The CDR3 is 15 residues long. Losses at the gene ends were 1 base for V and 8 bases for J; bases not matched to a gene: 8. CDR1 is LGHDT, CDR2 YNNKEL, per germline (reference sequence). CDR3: CASSQVWTSRDEQFF. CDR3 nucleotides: TGTGCCAGCAGCCAAGTGTGGACTAGTCGGGATGAGCAGTTCTTC.

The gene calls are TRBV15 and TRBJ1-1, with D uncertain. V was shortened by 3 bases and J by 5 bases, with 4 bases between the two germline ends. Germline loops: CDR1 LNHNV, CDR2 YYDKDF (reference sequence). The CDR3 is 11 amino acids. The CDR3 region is CATSRGTEAFF. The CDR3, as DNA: TGTGCCACCAGCAGGGGAACTGAAGCTTTCTTT.

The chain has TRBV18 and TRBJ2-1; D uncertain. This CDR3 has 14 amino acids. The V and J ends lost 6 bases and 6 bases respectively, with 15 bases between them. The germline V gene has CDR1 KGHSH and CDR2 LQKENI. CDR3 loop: CASSALSGFNEQFF. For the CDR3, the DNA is TGTGCCAGCTCCGCATTGTCGGGTTTCAATGAGCAGTTCTTC.

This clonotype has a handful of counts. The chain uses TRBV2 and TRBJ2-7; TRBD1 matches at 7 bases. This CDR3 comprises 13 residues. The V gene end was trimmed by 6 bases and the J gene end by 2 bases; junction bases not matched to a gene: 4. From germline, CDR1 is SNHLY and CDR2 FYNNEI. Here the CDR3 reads CASRATGTYEQYV. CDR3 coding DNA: TGTGCCAGCAGAGCGACAGGGACCTACGAGCAGTACGTC.

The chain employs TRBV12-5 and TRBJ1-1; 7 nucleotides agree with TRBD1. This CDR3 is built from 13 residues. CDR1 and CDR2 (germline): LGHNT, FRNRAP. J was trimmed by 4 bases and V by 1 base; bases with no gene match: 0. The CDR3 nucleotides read TGTGCTAGTGGTTTGGACAGGGGCACTGAAGCTTTCTTT. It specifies CASGLDRGTEAFF. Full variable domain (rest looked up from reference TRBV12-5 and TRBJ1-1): DARVTQTPRHKVTEMGQEVTMRCQPILGHNTVFWYRQTMMQGLELLAYFRNRAPLDDSGMPKDRFSAEMPDATLATLKIQPSEPRDSAVYFCASGLDRGTEAFFGQGTRLTVV.

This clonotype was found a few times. Here the CDR3 reads CASSDTSGGQSYNEQFF. The CDR3 nucleotides are TGTGCCAGCAGCGATACTAGCGGGGGCCAATCCTACAATGAGCAGTTCTTC. The chain recombines TRBV7-2 with TRBJ2-1, with 11 bases identical to TRBD2. The germline CDR1 and CDR2 sequences are SGHTA and FQGNSA. V trimming: 5 bases; J trimming: 1 base; junction bases outside the gene matches: 7. The CDR3 totals 17 residues.

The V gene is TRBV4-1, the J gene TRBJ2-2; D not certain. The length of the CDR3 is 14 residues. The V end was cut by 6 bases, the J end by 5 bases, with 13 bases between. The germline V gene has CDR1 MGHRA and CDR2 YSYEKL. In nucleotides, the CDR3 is TGCGCCAGCAGAGTCCTACTCTTTACCGGGGAGCTGTTTTTT. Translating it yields CASRVLLFTGELFF.

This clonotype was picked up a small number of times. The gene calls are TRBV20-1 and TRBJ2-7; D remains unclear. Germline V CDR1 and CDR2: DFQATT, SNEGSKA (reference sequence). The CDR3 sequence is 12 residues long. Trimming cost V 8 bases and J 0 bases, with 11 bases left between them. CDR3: CSLRTGSYEQYF. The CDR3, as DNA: TGCAGTCTAAGGACCGGCTCCTACGAGCAGTACTTC.

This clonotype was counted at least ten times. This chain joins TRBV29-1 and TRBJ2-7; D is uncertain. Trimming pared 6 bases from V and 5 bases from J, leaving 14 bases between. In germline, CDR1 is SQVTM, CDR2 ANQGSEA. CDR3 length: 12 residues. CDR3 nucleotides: TGCAGCGTCCTACCGAGTGGGGACGAGCAGTACTTC. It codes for CSVLPSGDEQYF.

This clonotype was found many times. The CDR3 is CATSDATGTREKLFF. Here the CDR3 DNA reads TGTGCCACCAGTGATGCGACAGGGACAAGGGAAAAACTGTTTTTT. The genes are TRBV24-1 and TRBJ1-4; 7 nucleotides match TRBD1. In germline, CDR1 is KGHDR, CDR2 SFDVKD. The CDR3 covers 15 residues. V dropped 3 bases and J dropped 8; count of bases not matched to a gene: 8.

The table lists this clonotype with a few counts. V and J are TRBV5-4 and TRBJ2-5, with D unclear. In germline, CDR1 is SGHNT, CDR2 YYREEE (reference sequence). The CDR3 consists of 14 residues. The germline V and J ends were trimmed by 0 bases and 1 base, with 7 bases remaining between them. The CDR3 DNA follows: TGTGCCAGCAGCTTGGTGGAAGCCCAAGAGACCCAGTACTTC. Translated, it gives CASSLVEAQETQYF.

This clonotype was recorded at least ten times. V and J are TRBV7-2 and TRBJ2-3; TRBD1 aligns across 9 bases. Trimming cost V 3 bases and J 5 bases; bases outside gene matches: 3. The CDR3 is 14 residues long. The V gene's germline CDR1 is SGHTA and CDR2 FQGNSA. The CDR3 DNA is TGTGCCAGCAGCTTGGGGACAGGGCGAGATACGCAGTATTTT. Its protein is CASSLGTGRDTQYF. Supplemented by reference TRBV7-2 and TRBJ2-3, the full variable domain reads GAGVSQSPSNKVTEKGKDVELRCDPISGHTALYWYRQSLGQGLEFLIYFQGNSAPDKSGLPSDRFSAERTGGSVSTLTIQRTQQEDSAVYLCASSLGTGRDTQYFGPGTRLTVL.

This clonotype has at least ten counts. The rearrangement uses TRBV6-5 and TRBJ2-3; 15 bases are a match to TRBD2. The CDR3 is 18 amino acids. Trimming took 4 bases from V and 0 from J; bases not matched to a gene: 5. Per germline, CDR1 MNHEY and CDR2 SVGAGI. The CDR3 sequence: CASSSGTSGGPSTDTQYF. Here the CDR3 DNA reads TGTGCCAGCAGTTCCGGGACTAGCGGGGGGCCGAGCACAGATACGCAGTATTTT.

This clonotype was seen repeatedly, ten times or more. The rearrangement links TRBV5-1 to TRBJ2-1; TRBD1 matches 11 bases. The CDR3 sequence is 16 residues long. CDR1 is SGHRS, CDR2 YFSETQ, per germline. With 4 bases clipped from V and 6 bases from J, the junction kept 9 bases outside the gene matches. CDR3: CASSTPGQGGGNEQFF. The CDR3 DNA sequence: TGCGCCAGCAGCACCCCGGGACAGGGGGGAGGCAATGAGCAGTTCTTC.